One T cell receptor (beta chain) is described in this entry. The antigen is unknown. The sample belongs to a study of OX40 agonist ivuxolimab in advanced cancers. Study context: The dose-escalation cohort had hepatocellular carcinoma, melanoma, renal cell or head and neck cancer. Study-wide points: Several nonresponders also turned out to have low normalized T-cell clonal expansion.

Trimming removed 4 bases from V and 4 bases from J, with 16 bases in between. CDR1 and CDR2 from the germline V gene are LNHDA and SQIVND (reference sequence). The CDR3 totals 15 residues. Only in-frame clones appear in the TCRdb table, and some are missing; sequencing was by immunoSEQ multiplex PCR. Of 40,000 to 50,000 clones in the sample, 70% to 90% were seen once. The sample consisted of CD4+ or CD8+ T cells sorted from blood, taken in a trial of the OX40 agonist ivuxolimab. V is TRBV19 and J is TRBJ1-2; D may be TRBD1 (5 bases). The origin of this receptor is an adult with an advanced solid tumor such as melanoma, head and neck, liver or kidney cancer. CDR3 residues: CASSKGATELYGYTF. CDR3 coding DNA: TGTGCCAGTAGTAAGGGCGCGACAGAGCTCTATGGCTACACCTTC.